These 29 T cell receptor beta chains were sequenced from one sample in a study of control samples from healthy donors and cancer patients. The data were produced by immunoSEQ multiplex PCR, yet TCRdb's version contains in-frame clones alone and is incomplete. The sample lists approximately 110,000 clones, roughly 90% occurring once. Sequenced: blood. The receptor source for this set is a woman between 45 and 60 years old in good health.

The CDR3 DNA reads as TGTGCCAGCAGGGGACTAGCGGGTTACAATGAGCAGTTCTTC. This translates into CASRGLAGYNEQFF. The chain combines TRBV28 with TRBJ2-1; 12 bases are a match to TRBD2. CDR1 and CDR2 from the germline V gene are MDHEN and SYDVKM. The CDR3 has 14 residues. V shed 6 bases, J shed 4 bases, and the junction held 1 base outside the gene matches. Looking up the rest from reference TRBV28 and TRBJ2-1 gives the full variable domain: DVKVTQSSRYLVKRTGEKVFLECVQDMDHENMFWYRQDPGLGLRLIYFSYDVKMKEKGDIPEGYSVSREKKERFSLILESASTNQTSMYLCASRGLAGYNEQFFGPGTRLTVL.

This clone was recorded once. The CDR3 reads CASSPSRGREQYF. The CDR3 DNA reads as TGTGCCAGCAGCCCCAGCAGGGGGAGGGAGCAGTACTTC. This chain connects TRBV7-7 to TRBJ2-7; D perhaps matches TRBD1 (7 bases). V was trimmed by 5 bases and J by 7 bases, leaving 15 bases between them. The CDR3 is made up of 13 amino acids. The germline V gene encodes CDR1 SSHAT and CDR2 FNYEAQ (reference sequence).

V and J are TRBV5-1 and TRBJ2-7; D possibly corresponds to TRBD2 (6 bases). Germline assignment: CDR1 SGHRS and CDR2 YFSETQ. CDR3 length: 15 amino acids. V was shortened by 4 bases and J by 3 bases, with 17 bases between the two germline ends. CDR3 sequence reads: CASSGGASLVYEQYF. CDR3 coding DNA: TGCGCCAGCAGCGGAGGGGCTAGCTTAGTCTACGAGCAGTACTTC.

This chain connects TRBV7-6 to TRBJ2-3; 10 bases match TRBD2. This CDR3 comprises 16 residues. Losses at the gene ends were 5 bases for V and 2 bases for J; bases not matched to a gene: 7. Germline V gene data show CDR1 as SGHVS and CDR2 as FNYEAQ. CDR3 protein: CASSALLAGITDTQYF. DNA of the CDR3: TGTGCCAGCAGCGCTTTACTAGCGGGAATCACAGATACGCAGTATTTT.

The chain combines TRBV3-1 (or the pseudogene TRBV3-2) with TRBJ2-3; a possible D gene is TRBD1 (5 bases). The CDR3 runs to 15 residues. Looked up from germline, CDR1 is LGHDT and CDR2 is YNNKEL (reference sequence). V dropped 4 bases and J dropped 0 bases, with 11 bases sitting between them. The chain's CDR3 is CASSRQSTSTDTQYF. The CDR3 DNA sequence: TGTGCCAGCAGCCGACAGAGCACTAGCACAGATACGCAGTATTTT.

The chain uses TRBV5-1 and TRBJ2-1; 12 bases are shared with TRBD2. This CDR3 region has 15 residues. CDR1 is SGHRS, CDR2 YFSETQ, per germline. After removal of 4 bases from V and 7 bases from J, the junction contained 6 bases not matched to a gene. The DNA of the CDR3 is TGCGCCAGCAGCCAAACCGGGACTAGCGGGAATGAGCAGTTCTTC. This sequence encodes CASSQTGTSGNEQFF.

The sample holds one count of this clone. The chain couples TRBV2 to TRBJ1-6; 10 positions agree with TRBD1. The CDR3 has 15 residues. CDR1 and CDR2 (germline): SNHLY, FYNNEI. V shed 4 bases, J shed 10 bases, and the junction held 7 bases outside the gene matches. The CDR3 nucleotides read TGTGCCAGCAGTGGACTGAGGACAGGGGGATCACCCCTCCACTTT. It translates to CASSGLRTGGSPLHF.

CDR3 nucleotides: TGTGCCAGCAGTAGCCCCAGGGCGGGGGGATTGTTAGATACGCAGTATTTT. This gives the protein CASSSPRAGGLLDTQYF. This chain uses TRBV27 with TRBJ2-3, with 8 positions matching TRBD2. Germline V gene lookup returns CDR1 MNHEY and CDR2 SMNVEV (reference sequence). V shed 5 bases and J 5 bases; nucleotides not matched to a gene: 15. CDR3 length equals 17 residues.

As to this clone: Distinct nucleotide sequences in the sample also encode this CDR3. The chain has TRBV10-3 and TRBJ2-1; 9 bases align to TRBD1. The CDR3 length is 14 residues. V gave up 7 bases and J gave up 3 bases; unmatched junction bases: 4. Per the germline V gene, CDR1 is ENHRY and CDR2 is SYGVKD. The CDR3 loop reads CAITPGQGYNEQFF. Here the CDR3 DNA reads TGTGCCATCACTCCGGGACAGGGCTACAATGAGCAGTTCTTC.

This chain uses TRBV11-3 with TRBJ2-5; D remains ambiguous. The CDR3 sequence is 13 residues long. Trimming pared 2 bases from V and 0 bases from J, leaving 4 bases between. In germline, CDR1 is SGHNT, CDR2 YENEEA. CDR3 residues: CASSLRHQETQYF. CDR3 nucleotides: TGTGCCAGCAGCTTACGGCACCAAGAGACCCAGTACTTC. The full variable domain, rest sourced from reference TRBV11-3 and TRBJ2-5, is EAGVVQSPRYKIIEKKQPVAFWCNPISGHNTLYWYLQNLGQGPELLIRYENEEAVDDSQLPKDRFSAERLKGVDSTLKIQPAELGDSAVYLCASSLRHQETQYFGPGTRLLVL.

The genes are TRBV6-2 or TRBV6-3 and TRBJ1-1; 9 positions match TRBD1. V shed 5 bases, J shed 4 bases, and the junction held 8 bases outside the gene matches. Germline CDR1 and CDR2: MNHEY and SVGEGT. The CDR3 contains 15 residues. The chain's CDR3 is CASSPRTGAPTEAFF. In nucleotides, the CDR3 is TGTGCCAGCAGTCCGCGGACAGGGGCGCCCACTGAAGCTTTCTTT.

The chain carries TRBV19 and TRBJ2-4; 9 bases agree with TRBD1. Germline V gene sequence: CDR1 LNHDA, CDR2 SQIVND (reference sequence). With V trimmed by 4 bases and J by 0 bases, 13 bases remained unmatched. The CDR3 sequence is 19 residues long. This CDR3 reads CASSTRRDREGLAKNIQYF. The CDR3 nucleotides are TGTGCCAGTAGTACGCGGCGGGACAGGGAGGGCCTAGCCAAAAACATTCAGTACTTC.

This clone was detected a few times. The V and J genes are TRBV2 and TRBJ2-7; a possible D gene is TRBD2 (6 bases). The V and J ends lost 0 bases and 2 bases respectively, with 11 bases between them. The CDR3 sequence is 15 residues long. Germline V CDR1 and CDR2: SNHLY, FYNNEI. The CDR3 region is CASSEARGPTYEQYF. DNA of the CDR3: TGTGCCAGCAGTGAAGCGCGGGGCCCAACCTACGAGCAGTACTTC.

The V gene is TRBV30, the J gene TRBJ2-7; 9 nucleotides agree with TRBD1. Germline V gene lookup returns CDR1 GTSNPN and CDR2 SVGIG (reference sequence). This CDR3 spans 12 amino acids. The V segment lost 7 bases and the J segment 2 bases; nucleotides outside the gene matches: 3. CDR3 bases: TGTGCCTCGGACAGGGGAACCTACGAGCAGTACTTC. Its translation: CASDRGTYEQYF.

The chain has TRBV7-8 and TRBJ2-1; weak D call: TRBD2 (6 bases). Germline V gene data show CDR1 as SGHVS and CDR2 as FQNEAQ. The CDR3 length is 12 residues. Trimming left V 3 bases short and J 15 bases short, with 15 bases between. The chain's CDR3 is CASSFSRGGLFF. The DNA of the CDR3 is TGTGCCAGCAGCTTCAGCCGGGGAGGTCTGTTCTTC.

The J gene is TRBJ1-6, the V gene TRBV12-3 or TRBV12-4; D uncertain. The CDR3 extends over 12 amino acids. V was cut by 6 bases and J by 9 bases, with 9 bases left in between. CDR3 in DNA: TGTGCCAGCAGCGACTCCGGTTCACCCCTCCACTTT. It yields the protein CASSDSGSPLHF.

The rearrangement joins TRBV5-1 to TRBJ2-1, with 8 bases fitting TRBD2. After removal of 1 base from V and 8 bases from J, the junction contained 8 bases not matched to a gene. There are 15 residues in the CDR3. The germline CDR1 and CDR2 sequences are SGHRS and YFSETQ. The CDR3 sequence: CASSLTSGVKDEQFF. CDR3 DNA: TGCGCCAGCAGCTTGACTAGCGGAGTCAAGGATGAGCAGTTCTTC.

This chain joins TRBV6-6 and TRBJ2-3, with TRBD2 matching over 8 bases. Trimming at V came to 3 bases and at J to 5 bases, leaving 10 bases not matched to a gene. Germline V gives CDR1 MNHNY, CDR2 SVGAGI (reference sequence). This CDR3 is built from 16 residues. CDR3 loop: CASSYSPPAGVDTQYF. CDR3 DNA: TGTGCCAGCAGTTATTCCCCCCCAGCGGGAGTAGATACGCAGTATTTT.

The genes are TRBV7-9 and TRBJ1-5; D is unresolved. CDR1 is SEHNR, CDR2 FQNEAQ, per germline (reference sequence). The CDR3 extends over 12 amino acids. The germline V and J ends were trimmed by 10 bases and 3 bases, with 10 bases remaining between them. The CDR3 sequence: CATQEFNQPQHF. The CDR3 nucleotides are TGTGCCACCCAGGAATTCAATCAGCCCCAGCATTTT.

CDR3 loop: CASSYSSPGSNYGYTF. Written as DNA, the CDR3 is TGTGCCAGCAGTTACTCGTCTCCCGGGAGTAACTATGGCTACACCTTC. The chain combines TRBV6-5 with TRBJ1-2; D remains ambiguous. V dropped 0 bases and J dropped 1 base, with 12 bases sitting between them. The CDR3 runs 16 residues. Germline V gene sequence: CDR1 MNHEY, CDR2 SVGAGI.

This chain connects TRBV7-9 to TRBJ2-3, with no clear D. V was shortened by 8 bases and J by 0 bases, with 6 bases between the two germline ends. Germline values: CDR1 SEHNR, CDR2 FQNEAQ (reference sequence). The CDR3 contains 12 residues. CDR3 DNA sequence: TGTGCCAGCGCCCTTAGCACAGATACGCAGTATTTT. Its translation: CASALSTDTQYF.

This chain connects TRBV20-1 to TRBJ1-4; D gene ambiguous. The V end was cut by 3 bases, the J end by 8 bases, with 13 bases between. Germline values: CDR1 DFQATT, CDR2 SNEGSKA (reference sequence). The CDR3 extends over 13 amino acids. The CDR3 loop reads CSASRREREKLFF. The CDR3 DNA is TGCAGTGCTAGTAGGCGGGAGAGGGAAAAACTGTTTTTT.

This chain joins TRBV11-2 and TRBJ2-1, with TRBD1 identical over 10 bases. Per the germline V gene, CDR1 is SGHAT and CDR2 is FQNNGV. CDR3 length: 17 residues. V shed 0 bases, J shed 7 bases, and the junction held 9 bases outside the gene matches. CDR3 DNA sequence: TGTGCCAGCAGCTTAGATCTTCGGGACAGGGGAAGGAATGAGCAGTTCTTC. Protein product: CASSLDLRDRGRNEQFF.

The chain has TRBV3-1 (or the pseudogene TRBV3-2) and TRBJ1-2; D ambiguous. The CDR3 is made up of 15 amino acids. V lost 3 bases, J lost 4 bases, and 15 bases lay in between. CDR1 and CDR2 (germline): LGHDT, YNNKEL (reference sequence). The CDR3 coding sequence is TGTGCCAGCAGCCAGAAGATATCGGTAACCTATGGCTACACCTTC. It yields the protein CASSQKISVTYGYTF.

The chain recombines TRBV18 with TRBJ1-6; 8 bases align to TRBD1. The CDR3 has 14 residues. Germline values: CDR1 KGHSH, CDR2 LQKENI. V gave up 2 bases and J gave up 15 bases; unmatched junction bases: 9. The CDR3 loop reads CASSPSGQGANLHF. Here the CDR3 DNA reads TGTGCCAGCTCACCATCGGGCCAGGGGGCTAACCTCCACTTT. Variable domain in full (rest from reference TRBV18 and TRBJ1-6): NAGVMQNPRHLVRRRGQEARLRCSPMKGHSHVYWYRQLPEEGLKFMVYLQKENIIDESGMPKERFSAEFPKEGPSILRIQQVVRGDSAAYFCASSPSGQGANLHFGNGTRLTVT.

This sequence joins TRBV19 and TRBJ1-4; TRBD1 aligns across 8 bases. The CDR3 covers 20 residues. Looked up from germline, CDR1 is LNHDA and CDR2 is SQIVND (reference sequence). The V gene end was trimmed by 6 bases and the J gene end by 2 bases; junction bases not matched to a gene: 20. Here the CDR3 reads CASSLWGQDFLPPTNEKLFF. The CDR3 bases are TGTGCCAGTAGCCTATGGGGACAGGATTTTCTTCCCCCGACTAATGAAAAACTGTTTTTT.

On this clone: Other DNA variants within this sample encode the same CDR3. As DNA, the CDR3 is TGTGCCAGCAGCCTTGGGACTTCCACAGATACGCAGTATTTT. Translation gives CASSLGTSTDTQYF. The J gene is TRBJ2-3, the V gene TRBV7-3, with a weak D call TRBD2 (6 bases). V was shortened by 5 bases and J by 2 bases, with 11 bases between the two germline ends. CDR3 size: 14 residues. CDR1 is SGHTA and CDR2 is FQGTGA in the germline V gene.

The chain joins TRBV15 to TRBJ2-5, with D hard to call. CDR1 is LNHNV, CDR2 YYDKDF, per germline (reference sequence). Trimming stripped 0 bases from V and 1 base from J, with 6 bases between. The CDR3 extends over 14 amino acids. The CDR3 region is CATSRDTTQETQYF. The DNA of the CDR3 is TGTGCCACCAGCAGAGATACCACCCAAGAGACCCAGTACTTC.

The rearrangement joins TRBV21-1 to TRBJ2-3. TRBV21-1 represents a pseudogene. The CDR3 sequence is 15 residues long. CDR3 DNA: TGTGCCAGCAGCAATCCCCAGGGGGGGGAAGATACGCAGTATTTT. Its protein product is CASSNPQGGEDTQYF.